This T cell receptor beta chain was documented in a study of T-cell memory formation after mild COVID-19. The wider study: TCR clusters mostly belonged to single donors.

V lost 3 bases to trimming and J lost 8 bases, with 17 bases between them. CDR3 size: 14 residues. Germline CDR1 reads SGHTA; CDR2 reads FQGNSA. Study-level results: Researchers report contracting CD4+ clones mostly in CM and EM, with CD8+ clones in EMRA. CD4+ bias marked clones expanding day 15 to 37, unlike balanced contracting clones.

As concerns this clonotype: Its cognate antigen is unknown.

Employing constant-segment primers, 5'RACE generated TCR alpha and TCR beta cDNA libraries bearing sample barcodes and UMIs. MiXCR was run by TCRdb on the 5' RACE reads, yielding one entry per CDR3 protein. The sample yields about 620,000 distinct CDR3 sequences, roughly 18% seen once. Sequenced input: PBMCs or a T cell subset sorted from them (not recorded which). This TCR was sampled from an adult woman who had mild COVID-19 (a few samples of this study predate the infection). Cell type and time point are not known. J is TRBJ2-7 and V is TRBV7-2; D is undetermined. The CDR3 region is CASSFGPTPLKQYF. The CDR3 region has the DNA TGTGCCAGCAGCTTCGGGCCGACGCCTTTGAAGCAGTACTTC.